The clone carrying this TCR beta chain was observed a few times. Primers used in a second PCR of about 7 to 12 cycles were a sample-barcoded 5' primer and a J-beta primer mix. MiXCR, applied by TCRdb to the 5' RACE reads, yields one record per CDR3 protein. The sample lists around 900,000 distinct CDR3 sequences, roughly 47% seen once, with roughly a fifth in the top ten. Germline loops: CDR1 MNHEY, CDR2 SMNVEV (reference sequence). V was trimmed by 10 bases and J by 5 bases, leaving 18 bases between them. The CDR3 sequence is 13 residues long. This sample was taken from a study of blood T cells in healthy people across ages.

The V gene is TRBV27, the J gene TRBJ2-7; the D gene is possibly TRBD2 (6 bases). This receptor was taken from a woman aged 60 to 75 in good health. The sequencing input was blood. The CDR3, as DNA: TGTGCCACAAGGGGACGGGAGCATCACGAGCAGTACTTC. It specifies CATRGREHHEQYF.